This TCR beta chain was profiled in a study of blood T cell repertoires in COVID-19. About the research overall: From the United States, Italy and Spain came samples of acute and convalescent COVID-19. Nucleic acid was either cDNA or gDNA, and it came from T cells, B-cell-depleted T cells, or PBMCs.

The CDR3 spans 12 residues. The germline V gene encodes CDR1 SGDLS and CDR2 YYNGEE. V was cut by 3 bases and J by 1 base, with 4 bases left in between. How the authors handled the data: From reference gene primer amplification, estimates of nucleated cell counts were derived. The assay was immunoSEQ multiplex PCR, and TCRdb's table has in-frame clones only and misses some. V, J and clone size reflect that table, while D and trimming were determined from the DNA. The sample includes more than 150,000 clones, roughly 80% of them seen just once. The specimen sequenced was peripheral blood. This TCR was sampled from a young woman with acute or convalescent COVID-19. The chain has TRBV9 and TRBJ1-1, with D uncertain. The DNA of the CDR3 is TGTGCCAGCAGCGGGGCGAACACTGAAGCTTTCTTT. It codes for CASSGANTEAFF.